This T cell receptor beta chain was found in a study of response to subunit inactivated influenza vaccine. The length of the CDR3 is 23 residues. Germline V gene data show CDR1 as LGHNA and CDR2 as YSLEER. The V and J ends lost 0 bases and 1 base, in that order; junction bases with no gene match: 16. In TCRdb, the RT-PCR reads were re-called with MiXCR into one record per CDR3 protein. The repertoire holds roughly 150,000 distinct CDR3 sequences, with 11% as singletons. General study results and limits: Authors suggested each seasonal flu vaccination may recruit only limited numbers of new T cells.

Worth noting for this clonotype: Its cognate antigen is unknown.

This receptor was identified in a man in his fifties who received an inactivated influenza vaccine. V usage is TRBV4-3 and J usage is TRBJ2-4; 15 bases match TRBD2. The sample was non-naive T cells sorted from PBMCs, taken roughly 48 days after vaccination. The CDR3 DNA reads as TGCGCCAGCAGCCAAGATGGTCGTAGGTCTGGGACTAGCGGGAGGTTGGCCAAAAACATTCAGTACTTC. It is translated as CASSQDGRRSGTSGRLAKNIQYF.